The text below deals with one T cell receptor beta chain. The entry originates in a study of cytomegalovirus exposure and HLA in healthy donors. Looking at the study overall: It was reported in a later analysis that the same platform had been used for the 120 or so validation repertoires as for the 666 first-cohort repertoires.

Assay used: immunoSEQ multiplex PCR; TCRdb lists only in-frame clones, some missing. The repertoire holds some 130,000 clones, with around four fifths as singletons. The germline V and J ends were trimmed by 5 bases and 4 bases, with 8 bases remaining between them. The length of the CDR3 is 13 residues. Germline V lookup: CDR1 SGHAT, CDR2 FQNNGV. Sequenced input: PBMCs. V gene TRBV11-2 combines with J gene TRBJ2-2; D is perhaps TRBD1 (6 bases). This clonotype originated in a man aged 25-45 years in good health and CMV-seropositive. For the CDR3, the DNA is TGTGCCAGCAGCCCCAGGGGCACCGGGGAGCTGTTTTTT. Translating it yields CASSPRGTGELFF.